This T cell receptor beta chain originates from a study of T-cell reconstitution after alpha-beta-depleted transplantation in children. The study's findings and limits: The study traced high day-60 TCRbeta diversity in some patients to surviving recipient T cells and thymic progenitors. Reports say that about two months after transplant, the alpha-beta T cells came out of several hundred graft clones that had expanded.

This clonotype occurred many times. The antigen is unknown. This CDR3 spans 13 amino acids. Looked up from germline, CDR1 is DFQATT and CDR2 is SNEGSKA (reference sequence). The V end was cut by 2 bases, the J end by 4 bases, with 11 bases between. This sample's TCRbeta library carried unique molecular identifier barcodes. TCRdb recomputed calls from the PCR reads with MiXCR, one row per CDR3 protein. The sample comprises roughly 280,000 distinct CDR3 sequences, 11% of which are singletons, and about 25% rests with the top ten. The sample here was peripheral blood, taken 180 days after TCRalphabeta/CD19-depleted stem cell transplant. V gene TRBV20-1 combines with J gene TRBJ2-5; D assignment may be TRBD1 or TRBD2 (6 bases each). The clonotype was recovered from a male patient between 2 and 10 years old who had a stem cell transplant for chronic granulomatous disease, so the T cells may come from the graft donor. In nucleotides, the CDR3 is TGCAGTGCTAGAATTGGAGGGGGAGAGACCCAGTACTTC. This codes for CSARIGGGETQYF.